What follows are 21 T cell receptor beta chains derived from one specimen sequenced in a study of regulatory T cells in long-lasting Graves disease. Indicated time point: newly diagnosed GD, antithyroid drugs for less than 3 months. Isolated PBMC RNA provided the starting material for the TCR library. Investigators prepared the TCR beta libraries by applying iRepertoire HTBI primers and Arm-PCR of CDR3 regions. MiXCR was run by TCRdb on the multiplex PCR reads, yielding one entry per CDR3 protein. The table shows a few hundred thousand distinct CDR3 sequences, with about 10% occurring only once. The same specimen was also included in a second study, on T cells in Graves' hyperthyroidism and ophthalmopathy.

The source material was peripheral blood mononuclear cells (PBMCs), sampled at new diagnosis, from a patient treated with antithyroid drugs. Receptor source: a woman between 18 and 29 years old with Graves disease.

This chain joins TRBV5-4 and TRBJ2-1; 7 bases match TRBD2. The CDR3 spans 16 residues. V lost 4 bases and J lost 1; bases outside the gene matches: 8. Germline loops: CDR1 SGHNT, CDR2 YYREEE (reference sequence). The CDR3 loop is CASSNPAAGSYNEQFF. For the CDR3, the DNA is TGTGCCAGCAGCAATCCCGCAGCGGGATCCTACAATGAGCAGTTCTTC.

V gene TRBV6-1 combines with J gene TRBJ1-1, with D possibly being TRBD1 (5 bases). The CDR3 is 12 amino acids. Germline CDR1 reads MNHNS; CDR2 reads SASEGT. V was clipped by 10 bases and J by 4 bases, with 13 bases between them. CDR3 DNA: TGTGCCACCAGGGCGGCGGCCACTGAAGCTTTCTTT. Translation: CATRAAATEAFF.

This clonotype was counted once. A read error may be the cause here, since a much bigger clone is one base away. The V and J genes are TRBV7-9 and TRBJ1-1; 7 bases are shared with TRBD1. Germline V gives CDR1 SEHNR, CDR2 FQNEAQ (reference sequence). V gave up 5 bases and J gave up 1 base; unmatched junction bases: 7. The CDR3 is 15 residues long. The CDR3 region has the DNA TGTGCCAGCAGCCCATCGGGACAGAGGAACACTGAAGCTTTCTTT. Translation gives CASSPSGQRNTEAFF.

This clonotype was seen ten or more times. The rearrangement joins TRBV29-1 to TRBJ1-1; TRBD1 matches 7 bases. Trimming at V came to 7 bases and at J to 9 bases, leaving 11 bases not matched to a gene. The CDR3 loop spans 12 amino acids. Germline V CDR1 and CDR2: SQVTM, ANQGSEA. The CDR3, as DNA: TGCAGCGCGACAGACAGGGCTCGACAAGCTTTCTTT. This translates into CSATDRARQAFF. Full variable domain (missing parts from reference TRBV29-1 and TRBJ1-1): SAVISQKPSRDICQRGTSLTIQCQVDSQVTMMFWYRQQPGQSLTLIATANQGSEATYESGFVIDKFPISRPNLTFSTLTVSNMSPEDSSIYLCSATDRARQAFFGQGTRLTVV.

This clonotype was seen repeatedly, ten times or more. The CDR3 DNA sequence: TGTGCCAGCAACCTCGGGACAGGGTTCAATCAGCCCCAGCATTTT. Amino acid sequence: CASNLGTGFNQPQHF. The chain employs TRBV6-1 and TRBJ1-5; 9 nucleotides align to TRBD1. This CDR3 contains 15 residues. V gave up 7 bases and J gave up 3 bases; unmatched junction bases: 7. CDR1 and CDR2 (germline): MNHNS, SASEGT.

This clonotype was detected a few times. The chain carries TRBV6-2 or TRBV6-3 and TRBJ2-2; 10 positions match TRBD2. The CDR3 sequence is 15 residues long. Germline trimming cut 0 bases from V and 6 bases from J; bases unmatched to any gene: 1. Germline V lookup: CDR1 MNHEY, CDR2 SVGEGT. CDR3 sequence (DNA): TGTGCCAGCAGTTACTCGCTAGCGGGAGCCGGGGAGCTGTTTTTT. Protein product: CASSYSLAGAGELFF.

This clonotype was found a few times. This chain links TRBV5-1 with TRBJ2-4, with D possibly TRBD1 on 7 matching bases. Looked up from germline, CDR1 is SGHRS and CDR2 is YFSETQ. The V gene lost 3 bases and the J gene lost 4 bases, with 11 bases spanning the gap. CDR3 size: 14 residues. The CDR3 region is CASSSGDSKNIQYF. CDR3 bases: TGCGCCAGCAGCTCGGGGGACAGTAAAAACATTCAGTACTTC.

J is TRBJ1-4 and V is TRBV4-3; D unresolved. This CDR3 has 13 amino acids. Germline V gene data show CDR1 as LGHNA and CDR2 as YSLEER. Deletions cut 0 bases from V and 8 bases from J, with 7 bases between. CDR3 DNA sequence: TGCGCCAGCAGCCAAGATACCAGGGAAAAACTGTTTTTT. This sequence encodes CASSQDTREKLFF.

The J gene is TRBJ1-6, the V gene TRBV28; maybe TRBD1 (5 bases). CDR3 size: 16 residues. Trimming took 5 bases from V and 2 from J, leaving 13 bases between them. The germline CDR1 and CDR2 sequences are MDHEN and SYDVKM. In DNA form, the CDR3 reads TGTGCCAGCAGTCGAATTCAGGGTACCTATAATTCACCCCTCCACTTT. As protein: CASSRIQGTYNSPLHF.

Remarks on this clonotype: At one end the junction does not follow the germline gene, possibly because of a read error. The chain employs TRBV5-5 and TRBJ1-1; D is undetermined. The CDR3 contains 11 residues. In germline, CDR1 is SGHKS, CDR2 YYEKEE (reference sequence). The CDR3 DNA reads TGTGCCAGCAGGTTGGCATCTGAAGCTTTCTTT. Its translation is CASRLASEAFF.

This sequence joins TRBV11-2 and TRBJ1-6; D unresolved. Germline V gene data show CDR1 as SGHAT and CDR2 as FQNNGV. The V and J ends lost 5 bases and 4 bases respectively, with 6 bases between them. The length of the CDR3 is 13 residues. CDR3 amino acids: CASSQQYNSPLHF. The CDR3 nucleotides are TGTGCCAGCAGCCAACAGTATAATTCACCCCTCCACTTT.

This rearrangement joins TRBV5-5 to TRBJ1-5, with D possibly TRBD1 on 5 matching bases. V was shortened by 3 bases and J by 1 base, with 11 bases between the two germline ends. The CDR3 runs 15 residues. The germline V gene encodes CDR1 SGHKS and CDR2 YYEKEE (reference sequence). CDR3 nucleotide sequence: TGTGCCAGCAGCTCGGAGGGGATGAGCAATCAGCCCCAGCATTTT. Translation: CASSSEGMSNQPQHF.

The sample holds a few counts of this clonotype. The chain employs TRBV11-2 and TRBJ2-6; D not certain. CDR1 SGHAT and CDR2 FQNNGV come from the germline V gene. The CDR3 is made up of 15 amino acids. V was pared by 4 bases and J by 0 bases, with 7 bases between. CDR3: CASSYHASGANVLTF. As DNA, the CDR3 is TGTGCCAGCAGCTACCACGCCTCTGGGGCCAACGTCCTGACTTTC.

With regard to this clonotype: Given a much more abundant clone one base away, this may be a read error. The V and J genes are TRBV7-2 and TRBJ2-3, with D maybe TRBD2 (6 bases). Germline CDR1 SGHTA, CDR2 FQGNSA. The CDR3 has 18 residues. The CDR3 DNA reads TGTGCCGGCAGCCTCTCCGGGCCTAGCGCCCGGAGGACAGATACGCAGTATTTT. Residues: CAGSLSGPSARRTDTQYF.

This clonotype was seen at least ten times. The DNA is omitted, as the CDR3 cannot be located on it reliably, and the CDR3 follows TCRdb's listing. The J gene is TRBJ2-7, the V gene TRBV7-2; the table names TRBD1, a call not compared with the DNA. The CDR3 adds up to 13 amino acids, both ends counted. The V gene's germline CDR1 is SGHTA and CDR2 FQGNSA. CDR3: CASSLENWGQGIF.

Of note for this clonotype: The germline gene is not matched at one end of the junction; a read error may be the cause. V and J are TRBV6-1 and TRBJ1-6; weak D call: TRBD1 (6 bases). The CDR3 runs to 15 residues. Germline CDR1 is MNHNS and CDR2 is SASEGT. In DNA form, the CDR3 reads TGTGCCATCAGTGAGGGCCGACAGGTTAATTCACCCCTCCACTTT. Its translation is CAISEGRQVNSPLHF.

This clonotype was seen at least ten times. J is TRBJ1-1 and V is TRBV19; D unclear. The CDR3 contains 11 residues. V lost 10 bases to trimming and J lost 0 bases, with 6 bases between them. From germline, CDR1 is LNHDA and CDR2 SQIVND (reference sequence). The CDR3, as DNA: TGTGCCACCCTCATGAACACTGAAGCTTTCTTT. This translates into CATLMNTEAFF.

This clonotype was counted ten times or more. The rearrangement uses TRBV7-3 and TRBJ1-2; D remains ambiguous. Germline-derived CDR1 and CDR2 are SGHTA and FQGTGA. Between the trimmed V and J ends, which lost 2 bases and 6 bases, there was a span of 7 bases. The CDR3 is 12 amino acids. The DNA of the CDR3 is TGTGCCAGCAGCTTATCTAGGGATGGCTACACCTTC. Protein product: CASSLSRDGYTF.

This clonotype turned up a few times. The chain links TRBV12-3 or TRBV12-4 to TRBJ1-2; 7 bases match TRBD1. J lost 2 bases, V lost 3 bases, and 6 bases had no gene match. The CDR3 has 15 amino acids. Written as DNA, the CDR3 is TGTGCCAGCAGTTTTATAGGGACAGTCAACTATGGCTACACCTTC. Residues: CASSFIGTVNYGYTF.

Worth noting for this clonotype: This may be a read error: a much more frequent sequence differs by one nucleotide. The chain carries TRBV2 and TRBJ2-2; 7 bases are a match to TRBD2. The CDR3 runs to 13 residues. CDR1 and CDR2 from the germline V gene are SNHLY and FYNNEI. After removal of 9 bases from V and 5 bases from J, the junction contained 6 bases not matched to a gene. CDR3 region: CASGRERTGELFF. The CDR3 DNA sequence: TGTGCCAGTGGGCGGGAGAGGACCGGGGAGCTGTTTTTT.

This clonotype was seen ten or more times. V gene TRBV13 combines with J gene TRBJ2-7; either TRBD1 or TRBD2 may fit D (5 bases each). The CDR3 is 13 amino acids. The V gene's germline CDR1 is PRHDT and CDR2 FYEKMQ (reference sequence). Trimming shortened V by 5 bases and J by 9 bases, and 17 bases separated the two germline ends. The CDR3 here is CASSLGRLSGQYV. As DNA, the CDR3 is TGTGCCAGCAGCCTGGGACGCCTAAGTGGGCAGTACGTC.